This TCR beta chain was found in a study of T cell responses to AZD1222 COVID-19 vaccine. Sequencing was performed with immunoSEQ multiplex PCR; in TCRdb, only in-frame clones are kept and a portion is missing. The data contain 110,000 to 150,000 clones, about 90% of them singletons. Trimming took off 4 bases at V and 8 bases at J, with 14 bases between the two ends. The V gene's germline CDR1 is LNHDA and CDR2 SQIVND (reference sequence). This CDR3 comprises 13 residues. Study-level points and caveats: The study identified only five to seven AZD1222 recipients as seropositive at baseline. Spike-specific TCR breadth and depth rose after two AZD1222 doses. It should be noted that donors were predominantly white British and more often female, and clonal diversity was possibly underestimated.

Comments on this clone: What it binds is not known.

The chain has TRBV19 and TRBJ1-2; a weak D match, TRBD1 (6 bases). The specimen was peripheral blood, collected on day 0 of AZD1222 vaccination. The sequence was obtained from an adult in good health. In DNA, the CDR3 is TGTGCCAGTAGTAAAGACAGGCTTTTGGGCTACACCTTC. Protein product: CASSKDRLLGYTF.